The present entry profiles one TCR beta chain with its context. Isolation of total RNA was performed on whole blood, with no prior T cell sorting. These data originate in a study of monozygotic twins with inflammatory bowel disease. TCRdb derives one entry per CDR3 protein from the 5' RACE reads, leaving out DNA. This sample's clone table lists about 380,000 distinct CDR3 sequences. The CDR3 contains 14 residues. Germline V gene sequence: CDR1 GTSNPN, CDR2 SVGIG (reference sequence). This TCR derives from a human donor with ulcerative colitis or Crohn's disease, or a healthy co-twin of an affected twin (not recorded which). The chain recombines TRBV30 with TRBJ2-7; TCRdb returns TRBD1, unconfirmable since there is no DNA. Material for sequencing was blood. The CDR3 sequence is CAWSDYRGLGEQYF.